This TCR beta chain was recorded in a study of CD8 T cells in acute hepatitis C reinfection. General study findings and limits: Only TCRbeta was bulk sequenced, so alphabeta pairing is unknown. No group differed significantly in the high NS3-1073 repertoire diversity.

As regards this clone: Antigen: not known. Other nucleotide sequences in the sample specify the same CDR3.

Produced via immunoSEQ multiplex PCR; TCRdb's table is partial and in-frame only. This sample yields around 36,000 clones, of which 80% to 90% are seen a single time; about a tenth belongs to the top ten. Per germline, CDR1 LNHNV and CDR2 YYDKDF (reference sequence). The CDR3 length is 13 residues. V shed 2 bases and J shed 5 bases, with 8 bases lying between them. Specified time point: naive CD8 control sorted from an acute-time-point sample. Cells were stained for CD3, CD8 and CD45RO, excluding dead cells. The TCR sequence derives from a woman aged 18-30 years who spontaneously cleared hepatitis C infection. V usage is TRBV15 and J usage is TRBJ2-3; D remains unclear. The specimen sequenced was naive CD8+ T cells from PBMCs. DNA for the CDR3: TGTGCCACCAGCAGACAGGTAGTAGATACGCAGTATTTT. Translated: CATSRQVVDTQYF.